Each of the 20 T cell receptor beta chains below was sequenced from the same sample in a study of CXCR3 chemokines and chemotherapy response in bladder cancer. TCRdb re-analysed the PCR reads in MiXCR, keeping a single row per CDR3 protein. The sample includes about 5,000 distinct CDR3 sequences, 13% to 15% of them seen just once. The sample was taken from a patient whose treatment included neoadjuvant chemotherapy. These receptors were obtained from a human donor with bladder cancer that responded to neoadjuvant chemotherapy.

This clonotype counts as medium-sized. The chain recombines TRBV6-5 with TRBJ2-3; 8 bases line up with TRBD1. The germline gives CDR1 MNHEY, CDR2 SVGAGI. J was trimmed by 0 bases and V by 6 bases; bases with no gene match: 2. CDR3 length: 14 residues. Here the CDR3 reads CASRRDRSTDTQYF. The CDR3 DNA sequence: TGTGCCAGCAGACGGGACAGGAGCACAGATACGCAGTATTTT.

Judged by abundance, this clonotype is medium-sized (0.01 to 0.1%). The chain links TRBV10-3 to TRBJ1-2; TRBD1 agrees at 9 bases. Germline V CDR1 and CDR2: ENHRY, SYGVKD. Trimming removed 7 bases from V and 2 bases from J; junction bases left unmatched: 14. This CDR3 is 17 amino acids long. In DNA form, the CDR3 reads TGTGCCATCAAAGTGGACAGGGGCCAGGAATTCAACTATGGCTACACCTTC. Its protein product is CAIKVDRGQEFNYGYTF.

This clonotype has a handful of counts. The chain links TRBV20-1 to TRBJ1-2; D may be TRBD1 (5 bases). The CDR3 consists of 14 residues. The germline CDR1 and CDR2 sequences are DFQATT and SNEGSKA (reference sequence). Trimming pared 0 bases from V and 9 bases from J, leaving 17 bases between. CDR3 DNA sequence: TGCAGTGCTAGAGATCCCAGGCCGGGGGGTAGCTACACCTTC. It encodes CSARDPRPGGSYTF.

The genes are TRBV20-1 and TRBJ2-1, with D possibly being TRBD2 (5 bases). The CDR3 contains 14 residues. The germline V gene encodes CDR1 DFQATT and CDR2 SNEGSKA (reference sequence). Deletions cut 6 bases from V and 0 bases from J, with 12 bases between. This CDR3 is CSAPDWNSYNEQFF. In nucleotides, the CDR3 is TGCAGTGCCCCGGACTGGAACTCCTACAATGAGCAGTTCTTC.

This clonotype came up many times. The chain employs TRBV29-1 and TRBJ2-7, with 14 positions matching TRBD2. This CDR3 is 13 amino acids long. Germline CDR1 and CDR2: SQVTM and ANQGSEA. The V gene end was trimmed by 6 bases and the J gene end by 4 bases; junction bases not matched to a gene: 2. The CDR3: CSVGTSGRYEQYF. CDR3 in DNA: TGCAGCGTCGGGACTAGCGGGAGATACGAGCAGTACTTC.

This clonotype was observed at least ten times. The J gene is TRBJ1-1, the V gene TRBV12-3 or TRBV12-4; D gene uncertain. V was trimmed by 6 bases and J by 7 bases, leaving 9 bases between them. CDR3 size: 11 residues. The CDR3 nucleotides read TGTGCCAGCAGCCGTGGCGATGAAGCTTTCTTT. Its translation is CASSRGDEAFF.

This clonotype was detected many times. This chain uses TRBV19 with TRBJ2-6; 9 bases line up with TRBD1. Germline V gene sequence: CDR1 LNHDA, CDR2 SQIVND (reference sequence). The CDR3 contains 16 residues. The V segment lost 3 bases and the J segment 3 bases; nucleotides outside the gene matches: 3. CDR3 DNA sequence: TGTGCCAGTAGTATGTTGACAGGGGGTGGGGCCAACGTCCTGACTTTC. Translating gives CASSMLTGGGANVLTF.

About this clonotype itself: With a far larger clone one base away, a read error is the likely cause. The chain carries TRBV6-2 or TRBV6-3 and TRBJ2-1, with D possibly TRBD2 on 5 matching bases. In germline, CDR1 is MNHEY, CDR2 SVGEGT. This CDR3 has 13 amino acids. V was cut by 5 bases and J by 8 bases, with 13 bases left in between. DNA of the CDR3: TGTGCCAGCAGTGGCGGGCCTACGGATGAGCAGTTCTTC. Its protein product is CASSGGPTDEQFF.

The rearrangement uses TRBV11-2 and TRBJ2-5; TRBD1 matches at 8 bases. The CDR3 consists of 15 residues. In germline, CDR1 is SGHAT, CDR2 FQNNGV. The V and J ends lost 1 base and 2 bases, in that order; junction bases with no gene match: 3. In DNA form, the CDR3 reads TGTGCCAGCAGCTTAGGGGACAGGCTGCAAGAGACCCAGTACTTC. This translates into CASSLGDRLQETQYF.

In its sample, this clonotype is medium-sized. The gene calls are TRBV5-4 and TRBJ2-2, with 13 bases fitting TRBD2. The germline V gene encodes CDR1 SGHNT and CDR2 YYREEE (reference sequence). The CDR3 totals 15 residues. The trim removed 4 bases at V and 5 bases at J, leaving 2 bases unmatched. CDR3 DNA: TGTGCCAGCAGCAGGGGACTAGCGGGGACCGGGGAGCTGTTTTTT. It encodes CASSRGLAGTGELFF.

This clonotype was detected once. It is likely a read error: a sequence one base away is far more abundant. This chain connects TRBV7-2 to TRBJ2-7, with D possibly TRBD1 on 7 matching bases. Germline V gives CDR1 SGHTA, CDR2 FQGNSA. V was clipped by 3 bases and J by 7 bases, with 13 bases between them. The CDR3 totals 13 residues. The CDR3 DNA reads TGTGCCAGCAGCTTCAGGGGGGTTCATGAGCAGTACTTC. Translating gives CASSFRGVHEQYF.

By share, this clonotype ranks as medium-sized. The chain is built from TRBV6-2 or TRBV6-3 and TRBJ1-1; no reliable D call. The CDR3 contains 15 residues. The ends were cut back, 5 bases at V and 1 base at J, with 14 bases in the middle. The germline gives CDR1 MNHEY, CDR2 SVGEGT. As DNA, the CDR3 is TGTGCCAGCAGTCAACGTACGGCAGGGAACACTGAAGCTTTCTTT. Protein: CASSQRTAGNTEAFF.

Judged by abundance, this clonotype is medium-sized (0.01 to 0.1%). CDR3 residues: CASSPGERGIDEQFF. CDR3 DNA sequence: TGTGCCAGCAGCCCCGGGGAACGGGGGATAGATGAGCAGTTCTTC. This chain uses TRBV7-9 with TRBJ2-1; the D gene is possibly TRBD2 (6 bases). The germline V gene encodes CDR1 SEHNR and CDR2 FQNEAQ (reference sequence). The CDR3 is 15 residues long. Trimming cost V 5 bases and J 8 bases, with 19 bases left between them. The variable domain in full, completed from reference TRBV7-9 and TRBJ2-1, reads DTGVSQNPRHKITKRGQNVTFRCDPISEHNRLYWYRQTLGQGPEFLTYFQNEAQLEKSRLLSDRFSAERPKGSFSTLEIQRTEQGDSAMYLCASSPGERGIDEQFFGPGTRLTVL.

This chain uses TRBV20-1 with TRBJ2-1; maybe TRBD1 (6 bases). The CDR3 is made up of 11 amino acids. Germline lookup yields CDR1 DFQATT and CDR2 SNEGSKA (reference sequence). The germline V and J ends were trimmed by 6 bases and 5 bases, with 8 bases remaining between them. In DNA form, the CDR3 reads TGCAGTGCCAACAGGGACAATGAGCAGTTCTTC. This translates into CSANRDNEQFF.

This clonotype occurred many times. The V call is TRBV18, the J call TRBJ2-1; 9 nucleotides align to TRBD2. Trimming at V came to 4 bases and at J to 5 bases, leaving 9 bases not matched to a gene. CDR3 length: 16 amino acids. Germline CDR1 is KGHSH and CDR2 is LQKENI. CDR3 residues: CASSQKLAGTNNEQFF. The CDR3 DNA is TGTGCCAGCTCACAAAAGCTAGCGGGAACCAACAATGAGCAGTTCTTC.

This clonotype was detected many times. The chain joins TRBV30 to TRBJ2-5; D uncertain. Germline CDR1 and CDR2: GTSNPN and SVGIG (reference sequence). This CDR3 contains 12 residues. The V and J ends lost 7 bases and 5 bases respectively, with 14 bases between them. Written as DNA, the CDR3 is TGTGCCTCCTCCATGTTCACCGAGACCCAGTACTTC. Protein: CASSMFTETQYF.

This clonotype has ten or more counts. This chain connects TRBV6-5 to TRBJ1-5; 7 positions match TRBD1. V was clipped by 8 bases and J by 4 bases; unmatched bases: 5. This CDR3 contains 13 residues. The germline V gene encodes CDR1 MNHEY and CDR2 SVGAGI. The CDR3 DNA follows: TGTGCCAGCGCCTCAGGGGGTAATCAGCCCCAGCATTTT. Its protein is CASASGGNQPQHF.

The chain uses TRBV7-3 and TRBJ1-1, with a weak D call TRBD1 (6 bases). Germline CDR1 reads SGHTA; CDR2 reads FQGTGA. The V gene lost 4 bases and the J gene lost 3 bases, with 12 bases spanning the gap. The CDR3 loop spans 14 amino acids. The CDR3 is CASSSMGADTEAFF. DNA for the CDR3: TGTGCCAGCAGCTCAATGGGGGCCGACACTGAAGCTTTCTTT.

This clonotype is medium-sized (0.01 to 0.1%). The genes are TRBV19 and TRBJ2-7; perhaps TRBD1 as D (6 bases). Per the germline V gene, CDR1 is LNHDA and CDR2 is SQIVND (reference sequence). The CDR3 length is 14 residues. Trimming cost V 1 base and J 2 bases, with 9 bases left between them. In nucleotides, the CDR3 is TGTGCCAGTAGTATAGTAGGGGGAACCTACGAGCAGTACTTC. Translation: CASSIVGGTYEQYF.

This clonotype occurred many times. The V call is TRBV28, the J call TRBJ2-7, with TRBD1 matching over 9 bases. This CDR3 region has 15 residues. The germline CDR1 and CDR2 sequences are MDHEN and SYDVKM. V trimming: 7 bases; J trimming: 3 bases; junction bases outside the gene matches: 10. The CDR3 here is CASTPYDRGIYEQYF. Here the CDR3 DNA reads TGTGCCAGCACCCCGTATGACAGGGGGATCTACGAGCAGTACTTC.